One sample yielded the 19 T cell receptor beta chains listed below, sequenced in a study of blood T cell repertoires in COVID-19. Using immunoSEQ multiplex PCR, the repertoire was profiled, and TCRdb retains in-frame clones only, with some absent. The sample consists of about 92,000 clones, roughly 85% of them appearing once. The specimen sequenced was peripheral blood. The receptors come from a man at least 80 years old with acute or convalescent COVID-19.

The V gene is TRBV9, the J gene TRBJ2-1; 7 bases agree with TRBD1. Trimming cost V 3 bases and J 7 bases; bases outside gene matches: 10. CDR3 length equals 15 residues. Germline loops: CDR1 SGDLS, CDR2 YYNGEE. The CDR3 loop reads CASSGYGTAENEQFF. The CDR3 DNA follows: TGTGCCAGCAGCGGGTACGGGACAGCGGAGAATGAGCAGTTCTTC.

This chain uses TRBV27 with TRBJ1-5; D possibly corresponds to TRBD1 (6 bases). The CDR3 sequence is 15 residues long. Germline V CDR1 and CDR2: MNHEY, SMNVEV (reference sequence). Trimming left V 2 bases short and J 0 bases short, with 8 bases between. The CDR3 nucleotides are TGTGCCAGCAGTTTAGGCAGGGGTAGCAATCAGCCCCAGCATTTT. It translates to CASSLGRGSNQPQHF.

This clone has a single count. The rearrangement uses TRBV6-5 and TRBJ1-6, with 10 positions matching TRBD1. Germline V lookup: CDR1 MNHEY, CDR2 SVGAGI. Trimming at V came to 7 bases and at J to 9 bases, leaving 6 bases not matched to a gene. This CDR3 comprises 14 residues. The CDR3 is CASTLDRGLSPLHF. CDR3 sequence (DNA): TGTGCCAGCACCCTAGACAGGGGGCTTTCACCCCTCCACTTT.

The chain is built from TRBV10-1 and TRBJ2-2, with no clear D. CDR3 length equals 14 residues. V was cut by 0 bases and J by 6 bases, with 8 bases left in between. Looked up from germline, CDR1 is WNHNN and CDR2 is SYGVQD (reference sequence). CDR3 sequence reads: CASSESLSSGELFF. The DNA for the CDR3 is TGCGCCAGCAGTGAGTCCTTGAGCTCCGGGGAGCTGTTTTTT.

The chain couples TRBV15 to TRBJ2-1; 10 bases are shared with TRBD1. The CDR3 loop spans 18 amino acids. From germline, CDR1 is LNHNV and CDR2 YYDKDF (reference sequence). J lost 5 bases, V lost 1 base, and 11 bases had no gene match. CDR3 protein: CATSRGGKGQGRDNEQFF. The CDR3 DNA reads TGTGCCACCAGCAGAGGGGGAAAGGGACAGGGGAGGGACAATGAGCAGTTCTTC. The full variable domain, in which reference TRBV15 and TRBJ2-1 provide the parts outside the CDR3, is DAMVIQNPRYQVTQFGKPVTLSCSQTLNHNVMYWYQQKSSQAPKLLFHYYDKDFNNEADTPDNFQSRRPNTSFCFLDIRSPGLGDTAMYLCATSRGGKGQGRDNEQFFGPGTRLTVL.

The chain is built from TRBV27 and TRBJ2-2; the D is unclear. With 8 bases removed from V and 1 base from J, the gap between germline ends came to 5 bases. Germline V gene lookup returns CDR1 MNHEY and CDR2 SMNVEV (reference sequence). CDR3 length: 12 residues. CDR3 region: CASVKNTGELFF. The CDR3, as DNA: TGTGCCAGCGTCAAGAACACCGGGGAGCTGTTTTTT.

This clone has only a few counts. V gene TRBV4-2 combines with J gene TRBJ1-1, with TRBD1 as a possible D gene (6 bases). There are 15 residues in the CDR3. The V end was cut by 4 bases, the J end by 5 bases, with 17 bases between. Germline-derived CDR1 and CDR2 are LGHNA and YNFKEQ. CDR3 region: CASSRPELGQTEAFF. CDR3 sequence (DNA): TGTGCCAGCAGCCGCCCTGAACTGGGACAAACTGAAGCTTTCTTT.

This chain uses TRBV11-2 with TRBJ2-5; a possible D gene is TRBD2 (6 bases). Germline CDR1 SGHAT, CDR2 FQNNGV. This CDR3 spans 14 amino acids. The V gene lost 5 bases and the J gene lost 4 bases, with 14 bases spanning the gap. CDR3 coding DNA: TGTGCCAGCAGCCCGGGGGTTTCAGGAGAGACCCAGTACTTC. It yields the protein CASSPGVSGETQYF.

This clone was counted between two and nine times. The J gene is TRBJ1-1, the V gene TRBV28; D is ambiguous. Trimming left V 5 bases short and J 2 bases short, with 9 bases between. The CDR3 runs 13 residues. Germline CDR1 reads MDHEN; CDR2 reads SYDVKM. CDR3 nucleotide sequence: TGTGCCAGCAGTCCCCCCCTTAACACTGAAGCTTTCTTT. Encoded protein: CASSPPLNTEAFF.

This clone was seen a handful of times. This sequence joins TRBV27 and TRBJ1-4; D uncertain. This CDR3 spans 12 amino acids. The ends were cut back, 4 bases at V and 7 bases at J, with 7 bases in the middle. The germline CDR1 and CDR2 sequences are MNHEY and SMNVEV (reference sequence). The CDR3 bases are TGTGCCAGCAGTTCAATGTCTGAAAAACTGTTTTTT. It encodes CASSSMSEKLFF.

This CDR3 reads CASSEAGGKISEQFF. The CDR3 DNA reads TGTGCCAGCAGTGAAGCAGGGGGCAAAATCTCTGAGCAGTTCTTC. V gene TRBV2 combines with J gene TRBJ2-1; 7 bases align to TRBD1. The CDR3 length is 15 residues. V lost 0 bases and J lost 9; bases outside the gene matches: 8. The germline gives CDR1 SNHLY, CDR2 FYNNEI.

V and J are TRBV27 and TRBJ2-7, with a weak D call TRBD1 (5 bases). The ends were cut back, 0 bases at V and 0 bases at J, with 12 bases in the middle. Germline V gene lookup returns CDR1 MNHEY and CDR2 SMNVEV (reference sequence). The CDR3 spans 16 residues. The CDR3 DNA sequence: TGTGCCAGCAGTTTATCGTTTACAGGCGACTCCTACGAGCAGTACTTC. Its protein product is CASSLSFTGDSYEQYF.

This chain joins TRBV3-1 (or the pseudogene TRBV3-2) and TRBJ2-7; D is unclear. Germline CDR1 LGHDT, CDR2 YNNKEL (reference sequence). V was shortened by 0 bases and J by 2 bases, with 11 bases between the two germline ends. The CDR3 runs 15 residues. In nucleotides, the CDR3 is TGTGCCAGCAGCCAAGATATCACACAGACCTACGAGCAGTACTTC. Translation gives CASSQDITQTYEQYF.

V usage is TRBV5-1 and J usage is TRBJ1-5; no reliable D call. The CDR3 spans 13 residues. Germline CDR1 is SGHRS and CDR2 is YFSETQ. V was trimmed by 4 bases and J by 5 bases, leaving 10 bases between them. The CDR3 protein is CASSLLSDQPQHF. Here the CDR3 DNA reads TGCGCCAGCAGCCTACTATCGGATCAGCCCCAGCATTTT.

The chain has TRBV19 and TRBJ1-5; 7 nucleotides align to TRBD1. This CDR3 region has 15 residues. The V gene end was trimmed by 1 base and the J gene end by 7 bases; junction bases not matched to a gene: 7. CDR1 and CDR2 (germline): LNHDA, SQIVND (reference sequence). The DNA for the CDR3 is TGTGCCAGTAGTATAGGTCGGGCAGGGGGGCAGCCCCAGCATTTT. Translation gives CASSIGRAGGQPQHF.

V usage is TRBV27 and J usage is TRBJ1-6; no clear D gene. Trimming took off 6 bases at V and 0 bases at J, with 12 bases between the two ends. Germline-derived CDR1 and CDR2 are MNHEY and SMNVEV (reference sequence). This CDR3 contains 16 residues. In nucleotides, the CDR3 is TGTGCCAGCAGCCGGGATCATTCCTCCTATAATTCACCCCTCCACTTT. Amino acid sequence: CASSRDHSSYNSPLHF.

This chain connects TRBV5-1 to TRBJ1-2, with D perhaps TRBD1 (5 bases). Deletions cut 5 bases from V and 6 bases from J, with 17 bases between. From germline, CDR1 is SGHRS and CDR2 YFSETQ. This CDR3 spans 14 amino acids. The CDR3 loop is CASREGARAHGYTF. CDR3 nucleotides: TGCGCCAGCAGGGAAGGGGCTCGTGCCCATGGCTACACCTTC.

The chain recombines TRBV6-5 with TRBJ2-7; D may be TRBD1 (5 bases). Trimming removed 0 bases from V and 4 bases from J, with 7 bases in between. This CDR3 region has 13 residues. Germline loops: CDR1 MNHEY, CDR2 SVGAGI. CDR3 sequence reads: CASSYSQGYEQYF. The CDR3 region has the DNA TGTGCCAGCAGTTACTCGCAGGGTTACGAGCAGTACTTC.

The gene calls are TRBV11-3 and TRBJ2-2; no reliable D call. Germline V CDR1 and CDR2: SGHNT, YENEEA. The CDR3 consists of 12 residues. Trimming pared 7 bases from V and 8 bases from J, leaving 11 bases between. CDR3 sequence (DNA): TGTGCCAGCACTTCGGGTGAGGGGGAGCTGTTTTTT. Encoded protein: CASTSGEGELFF.